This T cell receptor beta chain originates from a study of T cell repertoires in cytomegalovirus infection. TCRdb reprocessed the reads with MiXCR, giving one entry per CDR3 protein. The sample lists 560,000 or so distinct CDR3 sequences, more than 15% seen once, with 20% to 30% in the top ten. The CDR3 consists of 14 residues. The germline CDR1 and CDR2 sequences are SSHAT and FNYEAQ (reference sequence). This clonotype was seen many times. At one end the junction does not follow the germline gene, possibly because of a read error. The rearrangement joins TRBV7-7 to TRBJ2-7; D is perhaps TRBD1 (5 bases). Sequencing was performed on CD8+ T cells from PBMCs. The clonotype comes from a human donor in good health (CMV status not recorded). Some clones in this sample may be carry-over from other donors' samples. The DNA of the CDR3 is TGTGCTAGCAGCTTAGTCAGGGATAACTACGAGCAGTACTTC. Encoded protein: CASSLVRDNYEQYF.